This TCR beta chain came from a study of shared clonotypes between healthy human individuals. CDR1 SGHRS and CDR2 YFSETQ come from the germline V gene. This CDR3 is built from 14 residues. Between the trimmed V and J ends, which lost 1 base and 0 bases, there was a span of 5 bases. Deep-level running was used for the assay. Across several immunoSEQ plates, the genomic DNA of each subset was split evenly. Measured with immunoSEQ multiplex PCR; TCRdb has only the in-frame clones, and not every one. The top ten clones hold 0.36% of a sample with fewer than 1.8 million clones, approximately 98.5% of them seen once.

This sequence was found in a young man in good health. This sequence joins TRBV5-1 and TRBJ2-4; D gene ambiguous. The sequenced sample was naive CD4+ T cells sorted from blood. The subset denotes: CD45RA+ positively selected. CDR3 region: CASSLTTAKNIQYF. CDR3 bases: TGCGCCAGCAGCTTGACTACAGCCAAAAACATTCAGTACTTC.